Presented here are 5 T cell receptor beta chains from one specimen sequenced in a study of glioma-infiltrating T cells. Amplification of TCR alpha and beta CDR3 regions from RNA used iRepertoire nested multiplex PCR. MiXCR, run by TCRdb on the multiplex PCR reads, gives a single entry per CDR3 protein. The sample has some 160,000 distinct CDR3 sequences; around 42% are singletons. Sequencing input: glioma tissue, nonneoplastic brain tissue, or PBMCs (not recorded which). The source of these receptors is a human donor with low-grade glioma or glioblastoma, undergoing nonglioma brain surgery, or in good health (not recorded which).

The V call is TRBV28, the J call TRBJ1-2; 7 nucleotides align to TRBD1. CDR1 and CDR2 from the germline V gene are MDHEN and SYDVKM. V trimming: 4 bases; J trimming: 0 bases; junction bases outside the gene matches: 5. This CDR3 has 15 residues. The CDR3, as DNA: TGTGCCAGCAGTTGGACCCAGGGGGCTAACTATGGCTACACCTTC. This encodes CASSWTQGANYGYTF.

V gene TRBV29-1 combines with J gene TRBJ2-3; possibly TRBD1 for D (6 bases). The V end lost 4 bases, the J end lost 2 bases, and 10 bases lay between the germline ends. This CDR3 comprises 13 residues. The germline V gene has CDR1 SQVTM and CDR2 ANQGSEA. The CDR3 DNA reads TGCAGCGTTGGACAGGCCCTCACAGATACGCAGTATTTT. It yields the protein CSVGQALTDTQYF.

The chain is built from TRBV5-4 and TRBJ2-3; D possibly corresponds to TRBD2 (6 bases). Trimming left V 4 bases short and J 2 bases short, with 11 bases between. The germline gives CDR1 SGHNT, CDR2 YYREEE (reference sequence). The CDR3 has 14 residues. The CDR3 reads CASSRDSTTDTQYF. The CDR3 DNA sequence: TGTGCCAGCAGCCGGGACTCTACCACAGATACGCAGTATTTT.

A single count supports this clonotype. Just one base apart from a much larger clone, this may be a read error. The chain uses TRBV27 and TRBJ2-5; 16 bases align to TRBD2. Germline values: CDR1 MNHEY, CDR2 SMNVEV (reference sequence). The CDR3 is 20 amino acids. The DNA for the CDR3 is TGTGCCAGCATCCCCCTCGGGACTAGCGGGAGGGCTACAATAAAGGAGACCGAGTACTTC. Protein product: CASIPLGTSGRATIKETEYF.

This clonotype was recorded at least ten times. The CDR3 spells CASSLGGQNTEAFF. CDR3 nucleotides: TGTGCCAGCAGTTTAGGGGGCCAGAACACTGAAGCTTTCTTT. The chain combines TRBV28 with TRBJ1-1, with a tentative D call TRBD1 (6 bases). Germline V CDR1 and CDR2: MDHEN, SYDVKM. The CDR3 extends over 14 amino acids. V was cut by 2 bases and J by 1 base, with 8 bases left in between.